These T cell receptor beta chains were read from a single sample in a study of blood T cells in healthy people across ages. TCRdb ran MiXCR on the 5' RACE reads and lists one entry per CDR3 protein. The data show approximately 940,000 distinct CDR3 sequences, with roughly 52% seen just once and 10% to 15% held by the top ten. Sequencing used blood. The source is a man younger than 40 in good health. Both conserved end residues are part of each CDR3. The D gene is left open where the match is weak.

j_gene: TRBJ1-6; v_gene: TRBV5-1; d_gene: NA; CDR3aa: CASSLVQDNPPLHF
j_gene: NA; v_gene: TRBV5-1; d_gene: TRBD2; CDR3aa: CASSDLAGDGETQYF
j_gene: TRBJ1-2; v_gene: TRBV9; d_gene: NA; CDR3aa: CASSVRVDYGYTF
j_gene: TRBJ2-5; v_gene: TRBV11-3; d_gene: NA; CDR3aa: CASSLGGPSVHAQYF
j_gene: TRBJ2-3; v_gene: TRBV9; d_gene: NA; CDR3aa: CASSVELGDTDTQYF
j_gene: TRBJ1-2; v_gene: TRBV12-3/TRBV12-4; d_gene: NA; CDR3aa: CASNKLGLNYGYTF
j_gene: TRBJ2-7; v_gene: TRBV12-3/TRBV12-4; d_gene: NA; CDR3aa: CASSLALRRQYF
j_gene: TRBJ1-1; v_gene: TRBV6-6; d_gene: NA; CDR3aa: CASSYSTSVNTEAFF
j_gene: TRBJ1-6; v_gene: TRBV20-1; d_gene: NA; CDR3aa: CSAREGGRALGSPLHF
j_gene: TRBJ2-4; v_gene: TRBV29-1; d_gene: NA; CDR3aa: CSIRESRGDIQYF
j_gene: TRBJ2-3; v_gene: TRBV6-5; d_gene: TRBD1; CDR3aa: CASSPGTGKDTQYF
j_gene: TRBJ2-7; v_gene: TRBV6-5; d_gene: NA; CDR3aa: CASSYAGPNNEQYF
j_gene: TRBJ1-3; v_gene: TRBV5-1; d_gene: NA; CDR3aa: CASSLDPGARGNTIYF
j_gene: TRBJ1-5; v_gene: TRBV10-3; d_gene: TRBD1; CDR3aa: CAISDPDRGANSNQPQHF
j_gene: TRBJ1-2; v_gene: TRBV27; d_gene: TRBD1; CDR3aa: CASSFGRGRPNYGYTF
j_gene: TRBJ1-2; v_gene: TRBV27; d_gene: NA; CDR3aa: CASSLTAAYGYTF
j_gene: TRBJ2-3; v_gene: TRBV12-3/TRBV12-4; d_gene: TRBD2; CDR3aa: CASSHERLARDADTQYF
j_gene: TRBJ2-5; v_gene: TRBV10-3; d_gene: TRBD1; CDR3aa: CAISDQGAGETQYF
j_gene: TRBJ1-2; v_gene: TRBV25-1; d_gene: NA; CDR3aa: CASSTGGGTNYGYTF
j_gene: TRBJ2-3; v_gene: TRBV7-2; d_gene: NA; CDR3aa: CASSVMALPDTQYF
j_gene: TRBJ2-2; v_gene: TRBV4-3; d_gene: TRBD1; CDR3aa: CASSQRTGAIGELFF
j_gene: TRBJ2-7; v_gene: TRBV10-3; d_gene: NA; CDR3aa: CAVSGVDLAYEQYF
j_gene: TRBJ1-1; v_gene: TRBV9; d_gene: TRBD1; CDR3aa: CASSATGEGGTEAFF
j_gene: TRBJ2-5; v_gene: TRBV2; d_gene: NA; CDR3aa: CASSVPSMWGQETQYF
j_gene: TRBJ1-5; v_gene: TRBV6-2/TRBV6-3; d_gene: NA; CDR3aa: CASRIGRGQPQHF
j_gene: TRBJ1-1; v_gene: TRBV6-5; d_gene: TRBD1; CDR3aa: CASSYRAGGNTEAFF
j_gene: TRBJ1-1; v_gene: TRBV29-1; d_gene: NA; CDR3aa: CSVETLRGERAFF
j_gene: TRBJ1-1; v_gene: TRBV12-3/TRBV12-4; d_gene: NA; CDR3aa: CASILAGAEAFF
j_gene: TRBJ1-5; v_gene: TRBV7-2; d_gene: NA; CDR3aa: CASSSTYSNQPQHF
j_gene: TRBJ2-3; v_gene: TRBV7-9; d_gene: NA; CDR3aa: CASSLQDTSTDTQYF
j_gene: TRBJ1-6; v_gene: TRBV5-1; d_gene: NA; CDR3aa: CASSLWAANSPLHF
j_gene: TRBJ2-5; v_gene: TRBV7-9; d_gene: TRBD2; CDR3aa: CASSLVGLAAYQETQYF
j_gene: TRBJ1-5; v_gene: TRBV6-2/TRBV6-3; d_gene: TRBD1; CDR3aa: CASSYPSGQGTSGNQPQHF
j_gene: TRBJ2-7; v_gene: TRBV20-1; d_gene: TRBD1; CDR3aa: CSARSQGASYEQYF
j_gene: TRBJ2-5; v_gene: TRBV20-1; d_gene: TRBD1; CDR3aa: CSASKGTAEETQYF
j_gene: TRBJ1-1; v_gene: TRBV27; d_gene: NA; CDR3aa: CASSPNRELVTEAFF
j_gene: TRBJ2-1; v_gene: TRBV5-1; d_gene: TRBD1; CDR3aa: CASSLLGQGVNEQFF
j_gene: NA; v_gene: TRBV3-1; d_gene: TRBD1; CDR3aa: CASSPRDRVLKNIQYF
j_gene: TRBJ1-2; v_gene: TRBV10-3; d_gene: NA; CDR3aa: CAISSTDYGYTF
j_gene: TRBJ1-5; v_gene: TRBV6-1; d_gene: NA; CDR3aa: CASKYSGYQPQHF
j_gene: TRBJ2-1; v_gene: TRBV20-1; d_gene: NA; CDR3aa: CSARDTIPSRVNEQFF
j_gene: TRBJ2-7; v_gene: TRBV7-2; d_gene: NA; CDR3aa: CASSFYQGSYEQYF
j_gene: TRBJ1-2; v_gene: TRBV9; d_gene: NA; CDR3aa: CASSVATGYGYTF
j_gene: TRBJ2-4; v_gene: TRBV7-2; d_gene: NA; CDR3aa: CASSLPPLLLDVPKNIQYF
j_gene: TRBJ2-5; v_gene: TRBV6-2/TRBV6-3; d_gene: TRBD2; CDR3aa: CASNSGLTTTQYF
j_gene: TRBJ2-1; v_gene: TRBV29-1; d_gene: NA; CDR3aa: CSVESRSSYNEQFF
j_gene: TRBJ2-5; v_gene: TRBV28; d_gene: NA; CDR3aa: CASSPIFPSDSQETQYF
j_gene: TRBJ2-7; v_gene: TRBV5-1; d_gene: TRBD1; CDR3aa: CASSLGDRAVYEQYF
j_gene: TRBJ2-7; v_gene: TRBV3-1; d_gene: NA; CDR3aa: CASSQFRTAPEQYF
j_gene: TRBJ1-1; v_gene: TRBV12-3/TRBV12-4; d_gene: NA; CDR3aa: CASRLSWEGAFF
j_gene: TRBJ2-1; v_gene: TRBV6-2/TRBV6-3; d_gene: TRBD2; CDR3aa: CATRLAGINEQFF
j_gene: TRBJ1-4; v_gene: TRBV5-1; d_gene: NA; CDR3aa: CASSGRSEDNEKLFF
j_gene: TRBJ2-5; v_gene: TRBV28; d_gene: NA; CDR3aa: CASTPRVRDPWEAETQYF